These 21 T cell receptor beta chains came from one sample sequenced in a study of T cell changes during pregnancy in multiple sclerosis (dated by TCRdb to about 2019). Libraries were prepared through the immunoSEQ multiplex PCR assay. TCRdb obtained this table from immuneACCESS and retained in-frame rearrangements with V and J assigned. These tables miss some clones; where compared with another copy, unresolved V genes account for less than half of the shortfall, and the remainder is unexplained. In this sample the table shows fewer than 60,000 clones, 90% of which occur a single time. Of the sample, roughly 6.5% is held by the ten largest clones. Sequences were derived from peripheral blood, sampled in the third trimester of pregnancy. Source of these receptors: a female donor in good health, enrolled as a control in a pregnancy study.

The genes are TRBV6-1 and TRBJ1-3; TRBD1 might be the D (5 bases). There are 17 residues in the CDR3. The V end lost 3 bases, the J end lost 4 bases, and 19 bases lay between the germline ends. The germline CDR1 and CDR2 sequences are MNHNS and SASEGT. Here the CDR3 reads CASSEITRTNRGNTIYF. CDR3 in DNA: TGTGCCAGCAGTGAGATAACAAGAACTAACAGGGGAAACACCATATATTTT.

V is TRBV6-5 and J is TRBJ1-3; TRBD1 matches at 7 bases. The germline V gene has CDR1 MNHEY and CDR2 SVGAGI. The CDR3 length is 15 residues. The J segment lost 3 bases and the V segment lost 7 bases, leaving 9 bases of the junction unmatched. The CDR3 nucleotides read TGTGCCAGCACCAGACAGGGAGGAGGTGGAAACACCATATATTTT. Encoded protein: CASTRQGGGGNTIYF.

The chain links TRBV19 to TRBJ2-1, with a weak D call TRBD1 (6 bases). CDR1 and CDR2 from the germline V gene are LNHDA and SQIVND (reference sequence). The CDR3 spans 16 residues. Deletions cut 3 bases from V and 2 bases from J, with 14 bases between. The CDR3 is CASSITGFGAYNEQFF. The CDR3 DNA is TGTGCCAGTAGTATTACAGGGTTTGGGGCCTACAATGAGCAGTTCTTC.

CDR3 coding DNA: TGTGCCATCAGGGGTAGAGGAGCGAACACCGGGGAGCTGTTTTTT. It codes for CAIRGRGANTGELFF. This chain uses TRBV10-3 with TRBJ2-2; D gene unclear. V was pared by 6 bases and J by 0 bases, with 11 bases between. Germline lookup yields CDR1 ENHRY and CDR2 SYGVKD. This CDR3 has 15 residues.

The chain is built from TRBV11-2 and TRBJ1-1; D gene unclear. V was pared by 0 bases and J by 2 bases, with 16 bases between. The CDR3 loop spans 17 amino acids. The germline V gene has CDR1 SGHAT and CDR2 FQNNGV. The CDR3: CASSLELVRRGNTEAFF. CDR3 coding DNA: TGTGCCAGCAGCTTAGAACTCGTACGAAGAGGAAACACTGAAGCTTTCTTT.

This clone occurred once. V and J are TRBV7-9 and TRBJ1-2, with a possible D match to TRBD1 (5 bases). CDR1 is SEHNR, CDR2 FQNEAQ, per germline (reference sequence). CDR3 length equals 13 residues. V was pared by 5 bases and J by 4 bases, with 11 bases between. Written as DNA, the CDR3 is TGTGCCAGCAGCCCGGGGGGGGGCTATGGCTACACCTTC. This encodes CASSPGGGYGYTF.

The V and J genes are TRBV7-9 and TRBJ1-4; D gene unclear. The CDR3 runs to 12 residues. Germline CDR1 is SEHNR and CDR2 is FQNEAQ (reference sequence). V was clipped by 0 bases and J by 12 bases, with 8 bases between them. The CDR3 loop reads CASSLAGVELFF. The CDR3 DNA follows: TGTGCCAGCAGCTTAGCCGGGGTGGAACTGTTTTTT.

The chain employs TRBV4-2 and TRBJ2-2, with 10 bases that match TRBD2. Germline lookup yields CDR1 LGHNA and CDR2 YNFKEQ. With V trimmed by 7 bases and J by 1 base, 3 bases remained unmatched. This CDR3 comprises 15 residues. Here the CDR3 DNA reads TGTGCCAGCACCCGGACTAGCGGGAACACCGGGGAGCTGTTTTTT. Its translation is CASTRTSGNTGELFF.

The rearrangement joins TRBV30 to TRBJ2-1; perhaps TRBD1 as D (6 bases). Germline lookup yields CDR1 GTSNPN and CDR2 SVGIG (reference sequence). The CDR3 loop spans 12 amino acids. V lost 1 base and J lost 9, with 10 bases in between. The CDR3 nucleotides read TGTGCCTGGAGTGAGACAGGTAGTGAGCAGTTCTTC. Encoded protein: CAWSETGSEQFF.

The J gene is TRBJ2-2, the V gene TRBV2; 13 bases line up with TRBD2. J lost 7 bases, V lost 6 bases, and 11 bases had no gene match. This CDR3 has 17 residues. The germline gives CDR1 SNHLY, CDR2 FYNNEI. CDR3 bases: TGTGCCAGCAGCCCTTGGGGGACTAGCGGGACGGGCGGGGAGCTGTTTTTT. It specifies CASSPWGTSGTGGELFF.

The gene calls are TRBV27 and TRBJ1-5; tentatively, D is TRBD1 (6 bases). The CDR3 loop spans 17 amino acids. Trimming cost V 5 bases and J 0 bases, with 17 bases left between them. In germline, CDR1 is MNHEY, CDR2 SMNVEV (reference sequence). This CDR3 is CASSPRTDPLSNQPQHF. In DNA, the CDR3 is TGTGCCAGCAGTCCAAGGACAGACCCCCTTAGCAATCAGCCCCAGCATTTT.

This clone appeared a few times. The gene calls are TRBV4-3 and TRBJ2-2; 8 positions match TRBD2. V was pared by 0 bases and J by 1 base, with 7 bases of the junction left unmatched. CDR1 LGHNA and CDR2 YSLEER come from the germline V gene. The CDR3 loop spans 18 amino acids. The CDR3 loop is CASSQDPAAGGNTGELFF. CDR3 nucleotides: TGCGCCAGCAGCCAAGATCCGGCGGCGGGGGGGAACACCGGGGAGCTGTTTTTT.

The chain links TRBV11-3 to TRBJ2-5; 10 bases are shared with TRBD1. V shed 8 bases, J shed 5 bases, and the junction held 8 bases outside the gene matches. Germline-derived CDR1 and CDR2 are SGHNT and YENEEA. There are 14 residues in the CDR3. DNA for the CDR3: TGTGCCAGCGGCATGGGGACAGGGGCGGAGACCCAGTACTTC. As protein: CASGMGTGAETQYF.

The chain couples TRBV9 to TRBJ2-7, with a tentative D call TRBD1 (5 bases). Per germline, CDR1 SGDLS and CDR2 YYNGEE. The CDR3 sequence is 14 residues long. V was trimmed by 0 bases and J by 3 bases, leaving 10 bases between them. DNA for the CDR3: TGTGCCAGCAGCGTAGCCCCAAGGGGCTACGAGCAGTACTTC. Encoded protein: CASSVAPRGYEQYF.

The CDR3 spells CASSFGQDGAAFF. Written as DNA, the CDR3 is TGTGCCAGCAGCTTCGGACAGGACGGGGCAGCTTTCTTT. V gene TRBV5-4 combines with J gene TRBJ1-1; TRBD1 matches at 7 bases. V lost 2 bases and J lost 10; bases outside the gene matches: 8. This CDR3 spans 13 amino acids. Germline V gene data show CDR1 as SGHNT and CDR2 as YYREEE (reference sequence).

This chain uses TRBV25-1 with TRBJ2-1, with D maybe TRBD2 (6 bases). Germline assignment: CDR1 MGHDK and CDR2 SYGVNS. Trimming removed 3 bases at V and 4 bases at J, with 16 bases between. This CDR3 is 16 amino acids long. CDR3: CASSEEGIGRYNEQFF. DNA of the CDR3: TGTGCCAGCAGTGAGGAGGGGATCGGGCGTTACAATGAGCAGTTCTTC.

V is TRBV27 and J is TRBJ1-3; no clear D gene. Germline V gene lookup returns CDR1 MNHEY and CDR2 SMNVEV (reference sequence). The CDR3 has 13 amino acids. Trimming stripped 5 bases from V and 4 bases from J, with 9 bases between. Here the CDR3 reads CASSGGIGNTIYF. In DNA, the CDR3 is TGTGCCAGCAGTGGCGGGATCGGAAACACCATATATTTT.

This clone appeared once. The chain carries TRBV19 and TRBJ1-5, with D perhaps TRBD1 (5 bases). CDR3 length: 16 amino acids. Trimming removed 5 bases at V and 2 bases at J, with 16 bases between. Germline lookup yields CDR1 LNHDA and CDR2 SQIVND (reference sequence). CDR3 sequence (DNA): TGTGCCAGTAGTCCCTCCCAGGGAATCGGCAATCAGCCCCAGCATTTT. Translated: CASSPSQGIGNQPQHF.

V and J are TRBV9 and TRBJ2-3, with 10 positions matching TRBD2. The V and J ends lost 3 bases and 4 bases, in that order; junction bases with no gene match: 5. Looked up from germline, CDR1 is SGDLS and CDR2 is YYNGEE. The CDR3 contains 15 residues. The CDR3 spells CASSASGGAADTQYF. In nucleotides, the CDR3 is TGTGCCAGCAGCGCAAGCGGGGGGGCTGCAGATACGCAGTATTTT. Full variable domain (rest looked up from reference TRBV9 and TRBJ2-3): DSGVTQTPKHLITATGQRVTLRCSPRSGDLSVYWYQQSLDQGLQFLIQYYNGEERAKGNILERFSAQQFPDLHSELNLSSLELGDSALYFCASSASGGAADTQYFGPGTRLTVL.

The chain links TRBV6-5 to TRBJ2-7, with 11 bases aligning to TRBD2. CDR1 is MNHEY and CDR2 is SVGAGI in the germline V gene. The V gene end was trimmed by 4 bases and the J gene end by 4 bases; junction bases not matched to a gene: 3. This CDR3 contains 14 residues. This CDR3 is CASSSGTSGYEQYF. The CDR3 nucleotides read TGTGCCAGCAGTTCTGGGACTAGCGGATACGAGCAGTACTTC.

As to this clone: The same CDR3 also results from other DNA sequences found in this sample. The chain links TRBV27 to TRBJ1-2, with a tentative D call TRBD1 (5 bases). The CDR3 sequence is 13 residues long. Germline CDR1 MNHEY, CDR2 SMNVEV (reference sequence). V was clipped by 2 bases and J by 4 bases, with 8 bases between them. This CDR3 is CASSLQGSYGYTF. The CDR3 DNA is TGTGCCAGCAGTTTACAGGGATCCTATGGCTACACCTTC.